These T cell receptor beta chains were read from a single sample in a study of cytomegalovirus exposure and HLA in healthy donors. This table comes from immunoSEQ multiplex PCR, and its TCRdb copy is limited to in-frame clones, with some not included. This sample carries approximately 140,000 clones, roughly two thirds of them seen once, and the ten largest clones take 13% to 15%. The sample consisted of PBMCs. These receptors all come from a human donor in good health. The CDR3 runs from the conserved cysteine through the conserved F or W. A D gene is named only where the DNA matches it firmly. Clone size, where shown, is once, few, many, or a class for clones that have expanded.

clone size	D gene	V gene	J gene	CDR3 protein	CDR3 DNA
.	TRBD2	TRBV27	TRBJ2-1	CASSVAGGGGEQFF	TGTGCCAGCAGCGTAGCGGGGGGCGGAGGTGAGCAGTTCTTC
.	.	TRBV4-1	TRBJ1-5	CASSQGGNQPQHF	TGCGCCAGCAGCCAAGGAGGAAATCAGCCCCAGCATTTT
.	TRBD2	TRBV9	TRBJ2-1	CASSGSGSSYNEQFF	TGTGCCAGCAGCGGTAGCGGGAGTTCCTACAATGAGCAGTTCTTC
.	.	TRBV6-1	TRBJ2-7	CASSDTSYEQYF	TGTGCCAGCAGTGACACATCCTACGAGCAGTACTTC
few	TRBD1	TRBV10-3	TRBJ1-1	CAISDGTGNEAFF	TGTGCCATCAGTGACGGGACAGGGAATGAAGCTTTCTTT
.	.	TRBV7-6	TRBJ1-2	CASSFGVDYGYTF	TGTGCCAGCAGCTTCGGGGTTGACTATGGCTACACCTTC
.	.	TRBV29-1	TRBJ2-3	CSVLRQASDTQYF	TGCAGCGTATTAAGACAGGCCTCAGATACGCAGTATTTT
once	.	TRBV2	TRBJ1-4	CASRTDRGEKLFF	TGTGCCAGTAGGACAGATCGGGGTGAAAAACTGTTTTTT
.	.	TRBV5-1	TRBJ2-7	CASSPGGPSYEQYF	TGCGCCAGCAGTCCTGGCGGGCCCTCCTACGAGCAGTACTTC
.	TRBD1	TRBV5-1	TRBJ2-7	CASSFKQGGEQYF	TGCGCCAGCAGCTTTAAACAGGGGGGCGAGCAGTACTTC
once	.	TRBV11-2	TRBJ1-1	CASSLAQGRTEAFF	TGTGCCAGCAGCTTAGCACAGGGTCGCACTGAAGCTTTCTTT
few	.	TRBV5-6	TRBJ1-5	CASSRIENSNQPQHF	TGTGCCAGCAGCAGAATAGAAAACAGCAATCAGCCCCAGCATTTT
.	.	TRBV2	TRBJ2-1	CASKIGGSFYNEQFF	TGTGCCAGCAAGATAGGGGGATCATTCTACAATGAGCAGTTCTTC
few	TRBD1	TRBV28	TRBJ1-4	CASNPQGTNEKLFF	TGTGCCAGCAACCCACAGGGGACTAATGAAAAACTGTTTTTT
.	TRBD1	TRBV5-6	TRBJ1-5	CASSTRQGPRGQPQHF	TGTGCCAGCAGCACCCGACAGGGGCCCCGGGGTCAGCCCCAGCATTTT
.	TRBD2	TRBV30	TRBJ2-5	CASRLAGAETQYF	TGTGCCTCCAGACTAGCGGGAGCAGAGACCCAGTACTTC
.	.	TRBV12-5	TRBJ1-2	CASGLVHFRDIYGYTF	TGTGCTAGTGGTTTGGTTCATTTTCGGGACATCTATGGCTACACCTTC
.	TRBD1	TRBV5-1	TRBJ2-1	CASSDGRQGSGDEQFF	TGCGCCAGCAGCGATGGTAGACAGGGGTCCGGGGATGAGCAGTTCTTC
once	.	TRBV14	TRBJ1-2	CASSQAGSFYGYTF	TGTGCCAGCAGCCAGGCAGGATCGTTCTATGGCTACACCTTC
.	TRBD2	TRBV18	TRBJ2-2	CASSPTSEGTGELFF	TGTGCCAGCTCACCAACTAGCGAAGGCACCGGGGAGCTGTTTTTT
.	.	TRBV19	TRBJ1-1	CASSQGPAVNTEAFF	TGTGCCAGTAGTCAGGGCCCGGCGGTGAACACTGAAGCTTTCTTT
.	.	TRBV27	TRBJ2-6	CASSLVHVGGANVLTF	TGTGCCAGCAGTTTGGTTCATGTCGGGGGGGCCAACGTCCTGACTTTC
.	TRBD1	TRBV5-1	TRBJ1-4	CASSLAGTGIEKLFF	TGCGCCAGCAGCTTGGCCGGGACAGGGATTGAAAAACTGTTTTTT
.	.	TRBV19	TRBJ2-7	CASKPTRDSTYEQYF	TGTGCCAGTAAACCCACTCGGGACTCAACCTACGAGCAGTACTTC
few	TRBD1	TRBV5-1	TRBJ2-2	CASSLSTPDRGDTGELFF	TGCGCCAGCAGCTTGTCCACCCCCGACAGGGGGGATACCGGGGAGCTGTTTTTT
.	TRBD1	TRBV13	TRBJ2-7	CASSPGQGFYEQYF	TGTGCCAGCAGCCCGGGACAGGGCTTTTACGAGCAGTACTTC
.	TRBD1	TRBV7-8	TRBJ1-2	CASSLAERGQGLYGYTF	TGTGCCAGCAGCTTAGCAGAGCGGGGACAGGGGTTATATGGCTACACCTTC
.	TRBD2	TRBV6-1	TRBJ2-3	CASRTSGSTDTQYF	TGTGCCAGCAGGACTAGCGGGAGCACAGATACGCAGTATTTT
.	TRBD2	TRBV14	TRBJ2-3	CASRGTSGDSDTQYF	TGTGCCAGCAGAGGGACTAGCGGGGACTCAGATACGCAGTATTTT
.	TRBD1	TRBV15	TRBJ1-5	CATRGTGSNQPQHF	TGTGCCACCAGGGGGACAGGTAGCAATCAGCCCCAGCATTTT
few	TRBD1	TRBV27	TRBJ1-2	CASSGDRNYGYTF	TGTGCCAGCAGTGGGGACAGAAACTATGGCTACACCTTC
.	.	TRBV4-1	TRBJ2-3	CASSPPLSTDTQYF	TGCGCCAGCAGCCCTCCCCTAAGCACAGATACGCAGTATTTT
.	.	TRBV6-5	TRBJ1-2	CASRRLWDKNYGYTF	TGTGCCAGCAGACGTTTGTGGGACAAGAACTATGGCTACACCTTC
once	TRBD2	TRBV11-2	TRBJ2-5	CASSRGGAGQTQYF	TGTGCCAGCAGTCGCGGGGGGGCCGGGCAGACCCAGTACTTC
few	.	TRBV2	TRBJ2-3	CASSEYEGDRSDTQYF	TGTGCCAGCAGTGAATATGAGGGGGACCGGTCGGATACGCAGTATTTT
.	TRBD2	TRBV11-2	TRBJ2-3	CASSEGTSSRTDTQYF	TGTGCCAGCAGCGAGGGGACTAGCAGTAGGACAGATACGCAGTATTTT
.	TRBD2	TRBV7-2	TRBJ2-7	CASSLGLETEQYF	TGTGCCAGCAGCTTGGGACTAGAGACCGAGCAGTACTTC
.	.	TRBV10-3	TRBJ2-3	CAISVTTRVGTDTQYF	TGTGCCATCAGTGTGACGACACGAGTTGGCACAGATACGCAGTATTTT
.	TRBD2	TRBV15	TRBJ2-7	CATSGGAAAGAYEQYF	TGTGCCACCAGTGGTGGGGCTGCGGCGGGGGCCTACGAGCAGTACTTC
once	.	TRBV5-1	TRBJ2-2	CASRRQTNTGELFF	TGCGCCAGCCGTCGCCAGACTAACACCGGGGAGCTGTTTTTT
.	.	TRBV18	TRBJ2-7	CASSPGQSYEQYF	TGTGCCAGCTCACCAGGACAGAGCTACGAGCAGTACTTC
once	.	TRBV7-9	TRBJ2-1	CASSLRGNEQFF	TGTGCCAGCAGCTTACGCGGGAATGAGCAGTTCTTC
.	.	TRBV28	TRBJ2-3	CASSFQRQGTDTQYF	TGTGCCAGCAGTTTCCAGAGACAGGGCACAGATACGCAGTATTTT
.	TRBD1	TRBV5-4	TRBJ2-3	CASSYGTALTDTQYF	TGTGCCAGCAGCTATGGGACAGCTCTCACAGATACGCAGTATTTT
.	.	TRBV18	TRBJ2-1	CASSSKVAVHEQFF	TGTGCCAGCTCATCAAAGGTAGCTGTGCATGAGCAGTTCTTC
medium-sized	TRBD2	TRBV6-4	TRBJ2-3	CASKGLAGADTQYF	TGTGCCAGCAAAGGACTAGCGGGGGCAGATACGCAGTATTTT
.	TRBD1	TRBV2	TRBJ2-3	CASSDRGRGDTQYF	TGTGCCAGCAGCGACAGGGGGCGCGGAGATACGCAGTATTTT
.	.	TRBV6-1	TRBJ2-1	CASSDRGRSFNEQFF	TGTGCCAGCAGTGACCGGGGGAGATCCTTCAATGAGCAGTTCTTC